The rows below give T cell receptor beta chains drawn from one sample of a study of T cell repertoires in ileal Crohn's disease. Profiled with immunoSEQ multiplex PCR; TCRdb holds only in-frame clones, not every one. The table includes roughly 11,000 clones, about three quarters detected once. Material for sequencing was ileal tissue. The receptors were gathered from an adult with Crohn's disease. CDR3s include the opening cysteine and the closing phenylalanine or tryptophan. The D gene is left open where the match is weak. Rows may omit the clone size; those that give it use once, few, many or a size class.

>NA|NA|TRBV28|TRBJ2-6
TGTGCCAGCGTCCGAGCCTCGACAATTACTGGGGCCAACGTCCTGACTTTC
CASVRASTITGANVLTF
>NA|TRBD1|TRBV6-5|TRBJ2-7
TGTGCCAGCAGTAGACAGGGCCCTCCTTACGAGCAGTACTTC
CASSRQGPPYEQYF
>NA|TRBD1|TRBV7-2|TRBJ1-2
TGTGCCAGCAGCTTAGTCCGCAGGGGGGATGGCTACACCTTC
CASSLVRRGDGYTF
>NA|NA|TRBV4-3|TRBJ2-1
TGCGCCAGCAGCCAAGGTCAAGCGCTAGGTGAGCAGTTCTTC
CASSQGQALGEQFF
>NA|NA|TRBV4-2|TRBJ2-2
TGTGCCAGCAGCGACCGGGGGGCCGGTACCGGGGAGCTGTTTTTT
CASSDRGAGTGELFF
>few|NA|TRBV2|TRBJ2-7
TGTGCCATCGACGGGAAGCCCCTTTCCTACGAGCAGTACTTC
CAIDGKPLSYEQYF
>NA|TRBD1|TRBV27|TRBJ1-6
TGTGCCAGCAGTCCCCGCGGGACAGGGAATAATTCACCCCTCCACTTT
CASSPRGTGNNSPLHF
>NA|TRBD2|TRBV4-3|TRBJ2-3
TGCGCCAGCAGCCAAGATGGGGGAGGCCGGGGGGTGCCAGATACGCAGTATTTT
CASSQDGGGRGVPDTQYF
>few|TRBD2|TRBV4-2|TRBJ2-1
TGTGCCAGCAGCCCCTTCAGCGGGGTATACAATGAGCAGTTCTTC
CASSPFSGVYNEQFF
>NA|TRBD1|TRBV11-2|TRBJ1-2
TGTGCCAGCAGCTTCAACAGGGGGCTCAACTATGGCTACACCTTC
CASSFNRGLNYGYTF
>once|TRBD1|TRBV27|TRBJ1-4
TGTGCCAGCAGCACAAGAACAGGGGCTCAAAATGAAAAACTGTTTTTT
CASSTRTGAQNEKLFF
>NA|NA|TRBV5-6|TRBJ1-2
TGTGCCAGCAGCTTGGTCACAGGAAAAAACTATGGCTACACCTTC
CASSLVTGKNYGYTF
>NA|NA|TRBV9|TRBJ2-7
TGTGCCAGCAGCGTAGCGGTCGGGGTGGACTACGAGCAGTACTTC
CASSVAVGVDYEQYF
>NA|TRBD1|TRBV7-9|TRBJ2-7
TGTGCCAGCAGCCTCACGGACAGGGTTAACGAGCAGTACTTC
CASSLTDRVNEQYF
>NA|NA|TRBV5-5|TRBJ1-1
TGTGCCAGCAGCTCCGACAGTGGGTTTATGAACACTGAAGCTTTCTTT
CASSSDSGFMNTEAFF
>NA|NA|TRBV5-4|TRBJ2-3
TGTGCCAGCAGCTTGACGGGACAAATCACAGATACGCAGTATTTT
CASSLTGQITDTQYF
>NA|NA|TRBV7-9|TRBJ1-2
TGTGCCAGCAGCTTACCCGATGGCTACACCTTC
CASSLPDGYTF
>NA|TRBD1|TRBV18|TRBJ1-2
TGTGCCAGCTCACCAACAGGGGATTCTGGCTACACCTTC
CASSPTGDSGYTF
>NA|NA|TRBV2|TRBJ2-2
TGTGCCAGCAGGCGGGGGAACACCGGGGAGCTGTTTTTT
CASRRGNTGELFF
>few|TRBD2|TRBV7-3|TRBJ2-2
TGTGCCAGCACCCCTTCCGGGGGGTACACCGGGGAGCTGTTTTTT
CASTPSGGYTGELFF
>NA|NA|TRBV5-1|TRBJ1-2
TGCGCCAGCAGCTTGGACTGGGGGCAGGATGGCTACACCTTC
CASSLDWGQDGYTF
>NA|NA|TRBV7-9|TRBJ2-1
TGTGCCAGCAGCTTACTGAGACAGGCTAATAATGAGCAGTTCTTC
CASSLLRQANNEQFF
>NA|NA|TRBV19|TRBJ2-2
TGTGCCAGTAGTATCAAAGGGCCAGGGTGGCCCGGGGAGCTGTTTTTT
CASSIKGPGWPGELFF
>NA|TRBD2|TRBV5-5|TRBJ2-1
TGTGCCAGCAGCATCCTAGCGGGGGGGTTTGATGAGCAGTTCTTC
CASSILAGGFDEQFF
>NA|NA|TRBV5-4|TRBJ2-7
TGTGCCAGCAGCTACTACAGGGAGCAGTACTTC
CASSYYREQYF
>NA|NA|TRBV9|TRBJ2-1
TGTGCCAGCAGCCCCTCAGGGGTTCTGATCCATGAGCAGTTCTTC
CASSPSGVLIHEQFF
>NA|NA|TRBV2|TRBJ2-3
TGTGCCAGCAGTGAATGGCCAGATACGCAGTATTTT
CASSEWPDTQYF
>few|TRBD1|TRBV19|TRBJ1-1
TGTGCCAGTAGTATGGCTAATACAGGGGGCGTTTTCTTT
CASSMANTGGVFF
>NA|NA|TRBV7-2|TRBJ2-7
TGTGCCAGCAGCCAGGACAGCCTCCTATCCTACGAGCAGTACTTC
CASSQDSLLSYEQYF
>once|NA|TRBV9|TRBJ1-6
TGTGCCAGCAGCGATACCGACAGTCCTAATTCACCCCTCCACTTT
CASSDTDSPNSPLHF
>NA|NA|TRBV4-2|TRBJ1-3
TGTGCCAGCAGCCAACTTGAGGGGGGCGCGGGAGACACCATATATTTT
CASSQLEGGAGDTIYF
>NA|TRBD1|TRBV5-4|TRBJ1-2
TGTGCCAGCAGCTTGGCAGGGGGGTCCCCAACCTATGGCTACACCTTC
CASSLAGGSPTYGYTF
>NA|NA|TRBV12-5|TRBJ1-5
TGTGCTAGTGGTCCTAGGTTAGATCAGCCCCAGCATTTT
CASGPRLDQPQHF
>NA|NA|TRBV6-5|TRBJ1-1
TGTGCCAGCAGTTACTCGATTCGGTGGTCTGAAGCTTTCTTT
CASSYSIRWSEAFF
>NA|NA|TRBV30|TRBJ1-1
TGTGCCTGGAGTGTCCTCACAGGGTCCAGTGAAGCTTTCTTT
CAWSVLTGSSEAFF
>NA|NA|TRBV30|TRBJ1-1
TGTGCCTGTAGACGTACAGGGAGGGACACTGAAGCTTTCTTT
CACRRTGRDTEAFF
>few|NA|TRBV12-5|TRBJ1-1
TGTGCTAGTGGTTTGGCGGGGATCACTGAAGCTTTCTTT
CASGLAGITEAFF
>few|NA|TRBV10-3|TRBJ1-1
TGTGCCATCAGCCAGGATGCCAACACTGAAGCTTTCTTT
CAISQDANTEAFF
>NA|NA|TRBV7-8|TRBJ1-1
TGTGCCAGCAGCTTGGGGGGGCCGCGCACTGAAGCTTTCTTT
CASSLGGPRTEAFF
>NA|TRBD2|TRBV9|TRBJ2-3
TGTGCCAGCAGCGCCCTAGCGGGGGGGTACGATACAGATACGCAGTATTTT
CASSALAGGYDTDTQYF
>NA|NA|TRBV12-5|TRBJ1-2
TGTGCTAGTGGTTTGGGGGGACATCAAAACTATGGCTACACCTTC
CASGLGGHQNYGYTF
>NA|TRBD1|TRBV10-3|TRBJ1-5
TGTGCCATCAGTGAGGTGAGGGGACAGTCAATGGCTCAGCCCCAGCATTTT
CAISEVRGQSMAQPQHF
>NA|TRBD1|TRBV9|TRBJ2-7
TGTGCCAGCAGCGTAACAGGGGAAATTTCCGAGCAGTACTTC
CASSVTGEISEQYF
>NA|NA|TRBV11-3|TRBJ2-7
TGTGCCAGCAGCTTACAGGACTACGAGCAGTACTTC
CASSLQDYEQYF
>NA|TRBD1|TRBV7-8|TRBJ1-3
TGTGCCAGCAGCCCACCGGGACAGGGCTCTGGAAACACCATATATTTT
CASSPPGQGSGNTIYF
>NA|NA|TRBV6-1|TRBJ2-5
TGTGCCAGCAGTGACCGAACAGGGAATCTAAAGACCCAGTACTTC
CASSDRTGNLKTQYF
>NA|TRBD2|TRBV7-2|TRBJ2-7
TGTGCCAGCAGCCCCCGGGGAACTAGCGGCTACGAGCAGTACTTC
CASSPRGTSGYEQYF
>NA|NA|TRBV4-1|TRBJ2-2
TGCGCCAGCAGCCTCATCGCGACAGGAAACACCGGGGAGCTGTTTTTT
CASSLIATGNTGELFF
>NA|TRBD2|TRBV5-1|TRBJ2-7
TGCGCCAGCAGCTTGTTTACGGGAGGACCCTACGAGCAGTACTTC
CASSLFTGGPYEQYF
>NA|NA|TRBV4-1|TRBJ2-3
TGCGCCAGCAGCCCCCTTAGCGGACGGAGCACAGATACGCAGTATTTT
CASSPLSGRSTDTQYF
>NA|NA|TRBV5-4|TRBJ1-1
TGTGCCAGCAGTATGGGCTGGGTCCCCACTGAAGCTTTCTTT
CASSMGWVPTEAFF
>NA|TRBD2|TRBV7-8|TRBJ2-3
TGTGCCAGCAGCTTTGGGACTAGCGGGAGCACAGATACGCAGTATTTT
CASSFGTSGSTDTQYF
>once|TRBD1|TRBV6-6|TRBJ2-2
TGTGCCAGCAGTTACTTACAGGGGACCGGGGAGCTGTTTTTT
CASSYLQGTGELFF
>NA|TRBD1|TRBV7-2|TRBJ1-1
TGTGCCAGCAGCATGACAGGGGGCACTGAAGCTTTCTTT
CASSMTGGTEAFF
>NA|NA|TRBV25-1|TRBJ1-1
TGTGCCAGCAAAGTGTCGGGAGTCCCTGAAGCTTTCTTT
CASKVSGVPEAFF
>NA|TRBD1|TRBV18|TRBJ1-4
TGTGCCAGCTCACCCACCATTACAGGGGTTAATGAAAAACTGTTTTTT
CASSPTITGVNEKLFF
>few|TRBD2|TRBV11-2|TRBJ2-3
TGTGCCAGCAGTAGCGGGGGGGTCCAAACCTACACAGATACGCAGTATTTT
CASSSGGVQTYTDTQYF
>NA|TRBD1|TRBV5-1|TRBJ1-1
TGCGCCAGCAGCGCCGAACCGGGACAGGGCTGGACTGAAGCTTTCTTT
CASSAEPGQGWTEAFF
>NA|NA|TRBV4-2|TRBJ2-7
TGTGCCAGCAGCCAAGGCGGCCCCTACGAGCAGTACTTC
CASSQGGPYEQYF